The text below deals with one T cell receptor beta chain. The antigen is unknown. This specimen comes from a study of a mutant IDH1 vaccine in newly diagnosed glioma. As for time point: week 11, during vaccination. The vaccine gave 300 ug of a 20-mer mutant IDH1 peptide subcutaneously per dose. Profiling relied on immunoSEQ multiplex PCR, and the TCRdb table lists in-frame clones only, not all of them. Among about 120,000 clones, roughly nine tenths were seen once, and the ten largest hold 0.5% to 0.65%. Germline CDR1 and CDR2: SGHRS and YFSETQ. This CDR3 has 14 amino acids. V dropped 0 bases and J dropped 1 base, with 6 bases sitting between them.

Sequences were derived from PBMCs, sampled from a glioma patient whose treatment included an IDH1 peptide vaccine. This receptor was obtained from a woman aged 50 to 65 with glioma. The genes are TRBV5-1 and TRBJ2-3; D remains ambiguous. DNA of the CDR3: TGCGCCAGCAGCTTGGGGAGCCGCACAGATACGCAGTATTTT. Translated: CASSLGSRTDTQYF.